The 32 T cell receptor beta chains presented below share a single source sample, sequenced in a study of blood T cell repertoires in COVID-19. TCRdb's copy holds only in-frame clones and misses some; the assay was immunoSEQ multiplex PCR. The profile shows about 50,000 clones, roughly nine tenths of them singletons. What was sequenced was peripheral blood. The receptor source for this set is a human donor in a cohort sampled during active COVID-19.

The chain employs TRBV2 and TRBJ2-2, with D tentatively TRBD1 (6 bases). This CDR3 is 16 amino acids long. CDR1 and CDR2 (germline): SNHLY, FYNNEI. V lost 5 bases and J lost 3, with 16 bases in between. The CDR3 nucleotides read TGTGCCAGCAGTTTACAGGACAGTAGGTACACCGGGGAGCTGTTTTTT. Translating it yields CASSLQDSRYTGELFF.

This chain joins TRBV4-3 and TRBJ2-1, with 11 bases identical to TRBD2. The V segment lost 0 bases and the J segment 5 bases; nucleotides outside the gene matches: 12. Germline-derived CDR1 and CDR2 are LGHNA and YSLEER. There are 19 residues in the CDR3. The CDR3 protein is CASSQDRGGPGLADNEQFF. Here the CDR3 DNA reads TGCGCCAGCAGCCAAGATCGAGGGGGGCCGGGACTAGCGGACAATGAGCAGTTCTTC.

The chain recombines TRBV10-2 with TRBJ2-1; D is perhaps TRBD1 (5 bases). Germline V gives CDR1 WSHSY, CDR2 SAAADI. V was trimmed by 5 bases and J by 2 bases, leaving 10 bases between them. CDR3 length equals 14 residues. DNA for the CDR3: TGCGCCAGCAGTTCAGGGCAAGCCTACAATGAGCAGTTCTTC. Encoded protein: CASSSGQAYNEQFF.

The rearrangement uses TRBV28 and TRBJ2-7, with 8 bases fitting TRBD1. The J segment lost 1 base and the V segment lost 8 bases, leaving 13 bases of the junction unmatched. CDR3 length: 16 residues. The V gene's germline CDR1 is MDHEN and CDR2 SYDVKM. This CDR3 reads CASYTVGTGSSYEQYF. CDR3 in DNA: TGTGCCAGCTATACCGTTGGGACAGGTTCTTCCTACGAGCAGTACTTC.

This clone was recorded once. The chain uses TRBV28 and TRBJ2-5; TRBD1 aligns across 10 bases. V gave up 5 bases and J gave up 5 bases; unmatched junction bases: 2. The germline gives CDR1 MDHEN, CDR2 SYDVKM. This CDR3 comprises 13 residues. The CDR3 is CASSRQGAETQYF. CDR3 DNA: TGTGCCAGCAGTCGACAGGGGGCGGAGACCCAGTACTTC.

This chain links TRBV9 with TRBJ2-1; TRBD2 matches at 16 bases. The ends lost 3 bases at V and 7 bases at J; junction bases unmatched: 10. Germline V gene data show CDR1 as SGDLS and CDR2 as YYNGEE. The CDR3 consists of 18 residues. The CDR3 region has the DNA TGTGCCAGCAGCGCCAGTGGGACTAGCGGGAGGGCCGGGAATGAGCAGTTCTTC. Amino acid sequence: CASSASGTSGRAGNEQFF.

The V and J genes are TRBV5-1 and TRBJ1-4; D not resolved. V was pared by 0 bases and J by 8 bases, with 8 bases between. The CDR3 has 13 residues. Germline V gives CDR1 SGHRS, CDR2 YFSETQ. The CDR3 is CASSLGVEEKLFF. The CDR3 coding sequence is TGCGCCAGCAGCTTGGGAGTGGAGGAAAAACTGTTTTTT. The full variable domain, rest sourced from reference TRBV5-1 and TRBJ1-4, is KAGVTQTPRYLIKTRGQQVTLSCSPISGHRSVSWYQQTPGQGLQFLFEYFSETQRNKGNFPGRFSGRQFSNSRSEMNVSTLELGDSALYLCASSLGVEEKLFFGSGTQLSVL.

The chain joins TRBV19 to TRBJ1-2, with 9 bases fitting TRBD1. Unmatched junction bases numbered 2, after V lost 9 bases and J lost 3 bases. This CDR3 comprises 12 residues. Per germline, CDR1 LNHDA and CDR2 SQIVND (reference sequence). CDR3 bases: TGTGCCAGCAGACAGGGGGACTATGGCTACACCTTC. Translation gives CASRQGDYGYTF.

This sequence joins TRBV29-1 and TRBJ2-5; D is perhaps TRBD2 (6 bases). The V and J ends lost 7 bases and 4 bases respectively, with 10 bases between them. The CDR3 extends over 11 amino acids. Germline lookup yields CDR1 SQVTM and CDR2 ANQGSEA. The CDR3 DNA is TGCAGCGCCGAGGGAGGAGAGACCCAGTACTTC. As protein: CSAEGGETQYF.

This clone has a single count. The J gene is TRBJ2-3, the V gene TRBV9, with D unresolved. Trimming took 1 base from V and 6 from J, leaving 9 bases between them. Germline values: CDR1 SGDLS, CDR2 YYNGEE. There are 13 residues in the CDR3. CDR3 DNA: TGTGCCAGCAGCGTAAAGCCTGCCGATACGCAGTATTTT. Its translation: CASSVKPADTQYF.

The rearrangement joins TRBV12-3 or TRBV12-4 to TRBJ1-1; a weak D match, TRBD1 (6 bases). The CDR3 spans 13 residues. With 7 bases removed from V and 8 bases from J, the gap between germline ends came to 17 bases. This CDR3 reads CASTPRRGEEAFF. CDR3 bases: TGTGCCAGCACCCCTCGCAGGGGCGAAGAAGCTTTCTTT.

J is TRBJ1-1 and V is TRBV7-2, with 7 bases identical to TRBD1. This CDR3 contains 14 residues. The germline CDR1 and CDR2 sequences are SGHTA and FQGNSA. V shed 5 bases and J 6 bases; nucleotides not matched to a gene: 9. The CDR3 DNA is TGTGCCAGCAGCCTGCTACAGGGGAGGTCTGAAGCTTTCTTT. Translating it yields CASSLLQGRSEAFF. The full variable domain, in which reference TRBV7-2 and TRBJ1-1 provide the parts outside the CDR3, is GAGVSQSPSNKVTEKGKDVELRCDPISGHTALYWYRQSLGQGLEFLIYFQGNSAPDKSGLPSDRFSAERTGGSVSTLTIQRTQQEDSAVYLCASSLLQGRSEAFFGQGTRLTVV.

The table lists this clone with a few counts. V is TRBV24-1 and J is TRBJ2-5, with 10 bases identical to TRBD1. Looked up from germline, CDR1 is KGHDR and CDR2 is SFDVKD. The junction had 4 bases not matched to a gene; V was cut back by 4 bases and J by 3 bases. This CDR3 spans 15 amino acids. In DNA, the CDR3 is TGTGCCACCAGTGACCCTGGACAGGGGGAAGAGACCCAGTACTTC. It yields the protein CATSDPGQGEETQYF.

V and J are TRBV7-2 and TRBJ2-2; the match to TRBD1 covers 11 bases. V lost 5 bases to trimming and J lost 6 bases; unmatched junction nucleotides: 5. The CDR3 consists of 15 residues. CDR1 is SGHTA, CDR2 FQGNSA, per germline. The CDR3 reads CASSNGGQGAGELFF. DNA of the CDR3: TGTGCCAGCAGCAATGGGGGACAGGGGGCCGGGGAGCTGTTTTTT.

The chain combines TRBV2 with TRBJ2-3, with 7 nucleotides matching TRBD1. V lost 6 bases, J lost 2 bases, and 8 bases stayed unmatched. Germline V lookup: CDR1 SNHLY, CDR2 FYNNEI. The CDR3 is 15 amino acids. The DNA of the CDR3 is TGTGCCAGCAGCCGCCGACAGGGCTTCACAGATACGCAGTATTTT. This codes for CASSRRQGFTDTQYF.

The DNA for the CDR3 is TGTGCCAGCAGCCAGACAAAGAATGAGCAGTTCTTC. Translation: CASSQTKNEQFF. The chain links TRBV9 to TRBJ2-1; D is unclear. The CDR3 is 12 residues long. Between the trimmed V and J ends, which lost 4 bases and 7 bases, there was a span of 9 bases. Germline CDR1 is SGDLS and CDR2 is YYNGEE.

This clone occurred once. V is TRBV15 and J is TRBJ2-7, with 7 nucleotides matching TRBD1. Germline CDR1 reads LNHNV; CDR2 reads YYDKDF (reference sequence). V was clipped by 2 bases and J by 10 bases; unmatched bases: 11. This CDR3 comprises 14 residues. The CDR3 reads CATSRPGTEAVQYV. CDR3 bases: TGTGCCACCAGCAGACCCGGGACAGAGGCCGTTCAGTACGTC.

The chain employs TRBV29-1 and TRBJ2-1; D may be TRBD2 (6 bases). The germline V gene has CDR1 SQVTM and CDR2 ANQGSEA. V was cut by 4 bases and J by 1 base, with 8 bases left in between. The CDR3 is 13 amino acids. Here the CDR3 reads CSVGAGSYNEQFF. In DNA, the CDR3 is TGCAGCGTTGGGGCGGGGTCCTACAATGAGCAGTTCTTC.

For the CDR3, the DNA is TGTGCCAGCTCACCACAGGGGAACGAGCAGTACGTC. Amino acids: CASSPQGNEQYV. The V gene is TRBV18, the J gene TRBJ2-7; D possibly corresponds to TRBD1 (5 bases). Trimming removed 1 base at V and 5 bases at J, with 6 bases between. Germline V gives CDR1 KGHSH, CDR2 LQKENI. The length of the CDR3 is 12 residues.

The chain employs TRBV4-2 and TRBJ2-3, with 9 bases that match TRBD2. From germline, CDR1 is LGHNA and CDR2 YNFKEQ. This CDR3 comprises 19 residues. Trimming took 0 bases from V and 0 from J; bases not matched to a gene: 10. The CDR3 DNA follows: TGTGCCAGCAGCCAAGATACGGGCGGGGGGGCCGTTAGCACAGATACGCAGTATTTT. It yields the protein CASSQDTGGGAVSTDTQYF.

The chain uses TRBV6-6 and TRBJ2-1; D is unresolved. V was clipped by 6 bases and J by 4 bases, with 4 bases between them. CDR3 size: 11 residues. Germline CDR1 and CDR2: MNHNY and SVGAGI (reference sequence). Written as DNA, the CDR3 is TGTGCCAGCAGACAATACAATGAGCAGTTCTTC. Its protein product is CASRQYNEQFF.

The chain has TRBV2 and TRBJ2-1; TRBD1 might be the D (6 bases). Trimming took 6 bases from V and 0 from J, leaving 9 bases between them. CDR3 length: 14 amino acids. The germline V gene encodes CDR1 SNHLY and CDR2 FYNNEI. CDR3 coding DNA: TGTGCCAGCAGGGGGGCCAGCTCCTACAATGAGCAGTTCTTC. This sequence encodes CASRGASSYNEQFF.

The table lists this clone with a count of one. This chain connects TRBV5-4 to TRBJ1-1, with D possibly being TRBD1 (6 bases). In germline, CDR1 is SGHNT, CDR2 YYREEE (reference sequence). V dropped 4 bases and J dropped 0 bases, with 19 bases sitting between them. This CDR3 spans 17 amino acids. The CDR3 nucleotides are TGTGCCAGCAGCCATCCCAGGGGCCCACATATGAACACTGAAGCTTTCTTT. Protein product: CASSHPRGPHMNTEAFF.

This sequence joins TRBV29-1 and TRBJ2-7; TRBD2 might be the D (6 bases). Deletions cut 5 bases from V and 5 bases from J, with 13 bases between. The CDR3 has 12 amino acids. From germline, CDR1 is SQVTM and CDR2 ANQGSEA. This CDR3 is CSVSREVHEQYF. The CDR3 DNA sequence: TGCAGCGTTTCCAGGGAGGTACACGAGCAGTACTTC.

The V gene is TRBV5-6, the J gene TRBJ2-2, with 7 bases aligning to TRBD2. V was clipped by 5 bases and J by 6 bases; unmatched bases: 13. The CDR3 has 16 amino acids. Germline CDR1 SGHDT, CDR2 YYEEEE. The CDR3 protein is CASSPLAGGSSGELFF. CDR3 coding DNA: TGTGCCAGCAGTCCCCTAGCTGGCGGGAGCTCCGGGGAGCTGTTTTTT.

This clone has more than one count but fewer than ten. The CDR3 sequence is CASGTSGDNNEQFF. CDR3 sequence (DNA): TGCGCCAGCGGGACTAGCGGGGACAACAATGAGCAGTTCTTC. The V call is TRBV10-2, the J call TRBJ2-1; 13 bases align to TRBD2. Germline V gene data show CDR1 as WSHSY and CDR2 as SAAADI. The CDR3 is 14 residues long. V trimming: 8 bases; J trimming: 5 bases; junction bases outside the gene matches: 3.

The rearrangement joins TRBV9 to TRBJ2-2; tentative D call: TRBD2 (6 bases). The CDR3 totals 15 residues. V was pared by 4 bases and J by 7 bases, with 17 bases between. Germline V gives CDR1 SGDLS, CDR2 YYNGEE. The CDR3 is CASSPSRTNSGELFF. CDR3 nucleotide sequence: TGTGCCAGCAGCCCATCCAGGACTAATAGCGGGGAGCTGTTTTTT.

The chain is built from TRBV4-3 and TRBJ1-6; D is unresolved. V was clipped by 2 bases and J by 11 bases, with 13 bases between them. The germline CDR1 and CDR2 sequences are LGHNA and YSLEER. The CDR3 runs 14 residues. In DNA form, the CDR3 reads TGCGCCAGCAGCCAACTCGGCATGGAGACACCCCTCCACTTT. Translated, it gives CASSQLGMETPLHF.

J is TRBJ2-3 and V is TRBV2, with a possible D match to TRBD1 (6 bases). Trimming pared 6 bases from V and 2 bases from J, leaving 18 bases between. CDR1 is SNHLY, CDR2 FYNNEI, per germline. This CDR3 has 16 amino acids. The CDR3 DNA reads TGTGCCAGCAGCGAACAGGGCCCTCCCAACACAGATACGCAGTATTTT. It encodes CASSEQGPPNTDTQYF.

The chain links TRBV3-1 (or the pseudogene TRBV3-2) to TRBJ1-2, with D possibly being TRBD1 (5 bases). The CDR3 has 13 amino acids. CDR1 and CDR2 (germline): LGHDT, YNNKEL (reference sequence). The V and J ends lost 1 base and 7 bases respectively, with 10 bases between them. In DNA form, the CDR3 reads TGTGCCAGCAGCCAAGGGGGCAATCGTGGCTACACCTTC. This codes for CASSQGGNRGYTF.

This clone showed up just a few times. The gene calls are TRBV7-8 and TRBJ1-1; no clear D. Germline-derived CDR1 and CDR2 are SGHVS and FQNEAQ. V was pared by 5 bases and J by 0 bases, with 19 bases between. The CDR3 spans 17 residues. The DNA for the CDR3 is TGTGCCAGCAGCCCAGAAGGTCGGGGAGGGATGAACACTGAAGCTTTCTTT. This translates into CASSPEGRGGMNTEAFF.

This clone was recorded only once. This chain links TRBV7-9 with TRBJ2-5; 10 bases line up with TRBD2. Germline CDR1 is SEHNR and CDR2 is FQNEAQ (reference sequence). J gave up 5 bases and V 5 bases, and 11 bases lay outside the gene matches. This CDR3 has 16 amino acids. The CDR3 reads CASSPGSGGAWETQYF. As DNA, the CDR3 is TGTGCCAGCAGCCCTGGGAGCGGGGGGGCCTGGGAGACCCAGTACTTC.